Below are 24 T cell receptor beta chains sequenced from a single sample in a study of T cell repertoires in cytomegalovirus infection. Each CDR3 protein is one row after TCRdb ran MiXCR on the reads. The profile covers hundreds of thousands of distinct CDR3 sequences, with 30% to 35% appearing a single time and 17% taken by the ten largest. These TCRs' antigens remain unknown. The sample in question was cultured PBMCs, obtained from culture after CMV antigen stimulation. The receptors were gathered from a human donor in good health (CMV status not recorded). Some clones in this sample may be carry-over from other donors' samples.

This clonotype has a count of ten or more. The chain employs TRBV7-2 and TRBJ1-2, with D possibly TRBD1 on 6 matching bases. The CDR3 sequence is 15 residues long. Germline V lookup: CDR1 SGHTA, CDR2 FQGNSA. Trimming took off 1 base at V and 7 bases at J, with 16 bases between the two ends. The CDR3 loop reads CASSLVWQGSPGYTF. CDR3 bases: TGTGCCAGCAGCTTAGTGTGGCAGGGGAGTCCTGGCTACACCTTC.

The rearrangement uses TRBV4-2 and TRBJ1-1, with 7 bases identical to TRBD1. Germline V gene lookup returns CDR1 LGHNA and CDR2 YNFKEQ. V trimming: 4 bases; J trimming: 6 bases; junction bases outside the gene matches: 5. This CDR3 spans 13 amino acids. The CDR3 sequence: CASSPGGAAEAFF. In DNA, the CDR3 is TGTGCCAGCAGCCCAGGGGGGGCAGCTGAAGCTTTCTTT.

This clonotype was seen more than once but under ten times. This chain connects TRBV7-9 to TRBJ1-4; 7 bases fit TRBD1. The CDR3 extends over 15 amino acids. V dropped 5 bases and J dropped 4; count of bases not matched to a gene: 7. The germline gives CDR1 SEHNR, CDR2 FQNEAQ (reference sequence). CDR3 loop: CASSTRQGYNEKLFF. The CDR3, as DNA: TGTGCCAGCAGCACCAGACAGGGCTATAATGAAAAACTGTTTTTT. Drawing the rest from reference TRBV7-9 and TRBJ1-4, the complete variable domain is DTGVSQNPRHKITKRGQNVTFRCDPISEHNRLYWYRQTLGQGPEFLTYFQNEAQLEKSRLLSDRFSAERPKGSFSTLEIQRTEQGDSAMYLCASSTRQGYNEKLFFGSGTQLSVL.

The CDR3 coding sequence is TGCAGCGTTGAAGAAGGCGGGGTTGAAGCTTTCTTT. Its protein is CSVEEGGVEAFF. The genes are TRBV29-1 and TRBJ1-1; D is unresolved. Per the germline V gene, CDR1 is SQVTM and CDR2 is ANQGSEA. This CDR3 is 12 amino acids long. Trimming took 0 bases from V and 7 from J, leaving 9 bases between them.

The V call is TRBV10-1, the J call TRBJ2-3, with D possibly TRBD2 on 5 matching bases. The CDR3 loop spans 18 amino acids. Per the germline V gene, CDR1 is WNHNN and CDR2 is SYGVQD (reference sequence). Between the trimmed V and J ends, which lost 3 bases and 4 bases, there was a span of 23 bases. CDR3 residues: CASSEFRKRTGIADTQYF. The CDR3 coding sequence is TGCGCCAGCAGTGAATTCCGGAAAAGAACGGGAATCGCAGATACGCAGTATTTT.

The chain uses TRBV6-5 and TRBJ2-1, with a possible D match to TRBD2 (6 bases). Trimming cost V 3 bases and J 3 bases, with 24 bases left between them. The CDR3 has 19 amino acids. Looked up from germline, CDR1 is MNHEY and CDR2 is SVGAGI. The CDR3 is CASSYLASLGSPYYNEQFF. CDR3 sequence (DNA): TGTGCCAGCAGTTATCTAGCGAGTCTTGGGTCCCCCTACTACAATGAGCAGTTCTTC.

Concerning this clonotype: The limits of the CDR3 on the DNA are not certain, so only TCRdb's listed CDR3 is given. The chain has TRBV7-2 and TRBJ1-3. The germline gives CDR1 SGHTA, CDR2 FQGNSA. The CDR3 has 14 amino acids, counting both end residues. The CDR3 sequence is CASSLVGSGNTTYF.

The chain carries TRBV6-1 and TRBJ2-5, with TRBD1 matching over 8 bases. The V gene end was trimmed by 2 bases and the J gene end by 6 bases; junction bases not matched to a gene: 11. CDR1 is MNHNS and CDR2 is SASEGT in the germline V gene. This CDR3 has 16 residues. CDR3 loop: CASSELSAGGGQTQYF. In nucleotides, the CDR3 is TGTGCCAGCAGTGAATTATCGGCAGGGGGCGGGCAGACCCAGTACTTC.

The chain links TRBV9 to TRBJ2-2; 11 bases match TRBD2. The CDR3 consists of 18 residues. V lost 1 base, J lost 4 bases, and 9 bases stayed unmatched. CDR1 is SGDLS, CDR2 YYNGEE, per germline. The CDR3 DNA follows: TGTGCCAGCAGCGTAATAATAGCGGGAGGGCCGGGCACCGGGGAGCTGTTTTTT. Translating it yields CASSVIIAGGPGTGELFF.

This clonotype was seen ten or more times. The CDR3 reads CASSVGPGREAFF. As DNA, the CDR3 is TGTGCCAGCAGCGTGGGACCGGGGCGAGAAGCTTTCTTT. This chain uses TRBV9 with TRBJ1-1; possibly TRBD1 for D (5 bases). The V gene's germline CDR1 is SGDLS and CDR2 YYNGEE. This CDR3 spans 13 amino acids. Deletions cut 2 bases from V and 8 bases from J, with 13 bases between. The variable domain in full, completed from reference TRBV9 and TRBJ1-1, reads DSGVTQTPKHLITATGQRVTLRCSPRSGDLSVYWYQQSLDQGLQFLIQYYNGEERAKGNILERFSAQQFPDLHSELNLSSLELGDSALYFCASSVGPGREAFFGQGTRLTVV.

This clonotype occurred a few times. V is TRBV4-1 and J is TRBJ2-7; D may be TRBD2 (6 bases). CDR3 length: 16 amino acids. CDR1 MGHRA and CDR2 YSYEKL come from the germline V gene. Trimming took 5 bases from V and 0 from J, leaving 17 bases between them. The CDR3 DNA follows: TGCGCCAGCAGCTTCGGAGCGGGTGGTAGCTCCTACGAGCAGTACTTC. It yields the protein CASSFGAGGSSYEQYF.

Only one count was recorded for this clonotype. The chain carries TRBV30 and TRBJ1-4; D might be TRBD1 (5 bases). The CDR3 spans 17 residues. The V and J ends lost 0 bases and 3 bases respectively, with 17 bases between them. Germline CDR1 GTSNPN, CDR2 SVGIG (reference sequence). For the CDR3, the DNA is TGTGCCTGGAGTGTACTTCGGGGCGCTCAGTCTAATGAAAAACTGTTTTTT. It encodes CAWSVLRGAQSNEKLFF.

This clonotype was observed a few times. The rearrangement links TRBV7-2 to TRBJ2-1, with unresolved D. Trimming took 1 base from V and 0 from J, leaving 7 bases between them. The CDR3 has 15 residues. The V gene's germline CDR1 is SGHTA and CDR2 FQGNSA. The CDR3 coding sequence is TGTGCCAGCAGCTTAGGGCGTCCCTCCTACAATGAGCAGTTCTTC. Translated, it gives CASSLGRPSYNEQFF.

This chain joins TRBV20-1 and TRBJ2-7, with D possibly matching TRBD2 (5 bases). Germline V lookup: CDR1 DFQATT, CDR2 SNEGSKA (reference sequence). This CDR3 comprises 16 residues. V was cut by 0 bases and J by 3 bases, with 18 bases left in between. As DNA, the CDR3 is TGCAGTGCTAGAGATTCGAGTTCGGGGATCAACTACGAGCAGTACTTC. This sequence encodes CSARDSSSGINYEQYF.

This clonotype appeared many times. V and J are TRBV7-2 and TRBJ2-7; D uncertain. The CDR3 loop spans 13 amino acids. V was shortened by 4 bases and J by 2 bases, with 9 bases between the two germline ends. CDR1 is SGHTA and CDR2 is FQGNSA in the germline V gene. The DNA for the CDR3 is TGTGCCAGCAGCTCCCCCCCCACCTACGAGCAGTACTTC. It specifies CASSSPPTYEQYF.

This clonotype was observed a handful of times. V usage is TRBV7-9 and J usage is TRBJ2-7; the match to TRBD2 covers 10 bases. The CDR3 is 14 residues long. V shed 5 bases and J 5 bases; nucleotides not matched to a gene: 6. The germline V gene has CDR1 SEHNR and CDR2 FQNEAQ (reference sequence). The DNA for the CDR3 is TGTGCCAGCAGCCCTAGCGGGAGTGTGCACGAGCAGTACTTC. Protein: CASSPSGSVHEQYF. The full variable domain, its missing parts supplied by reference TRBV7-9 and TRBJ2-7, is DTGVSQNPRHKITKRGQNVTFRCDPISEHNRLYWYRQTLGQGPEFLTYFQNEAQLEKSRLLSDRFSAERPKGSFSTLEIQRTEQGDSAMYLCASSPSGSVHEQYFGPGTRLTVT.

The V and J genes are TRBV10-3 and TRBJ2-7; TRBD1 is a possible D gene (6 bases). Germline V lookup: CDR1 ENHRY, CDR2 SYGVKD. The CDR3 has 14 amino acids. The V end was cut by 4 bases, the J end by 1 base, with 11 bases between. The CDR3 here is CAISGGDRSYEQYF. In DNA, the CDR3 is TGTGCCATCAGTGGGGGCGACAGGTCCTACGAGCAGTACTTC.

Ten or more counts support this clonotype. This chain links TRBV7-2 with TRBJ2-1, with no clear D. Germline V lookup: CDR1 SGHTA, CDR2 FQGNSA. CDR3 length: 12 amino acids. The V and J ends lost 5 bases and 6 bases respectively, with 8 bases between them. The CDR3 sequence: CASSQDGNEQFF. In DNA, the CDR3 is TGTGCCAGCAGCCAGGACGGCAATGAGCAGTTCTTC.

This clonotype has a handful of counts. This sequence joins TRBV6-4 and TRBJ2-3; 7 positions agree with TRBD2. From germline, CDR1 is MRHNA and CDR2 SNTAGT. The CDR3 loop spans 14 amino acids. V was pared by 3 bases and J by 4 bases, with 4 bases of the junction left unmatched. CDR3 nucleotides: TGTGCCAGCAGTGATAAGCGGGATCCAGATACGCAGTATTTT. This encodes CASSDKRDPDTQYF.

CDR3 protein: CSNGRGGETQYF. CDR3 coding DNA: TGCAGTAACGGCAGGGGGGGGGAGACCCAGTACTTC. The chain is built from TRBV20-1 and TRBJ2-5; tentatively, D is TRBD1 or TRBD2 (7 bases each). The CDR3 contains 12 residues. Germline loops: CDR1 DFQATT, CDR2 SNEGSKA (reference sequence). V was pared by 8 bases and J by 5 bases, with 15 bases between.

This clonotype is a singleton in its sample. J is TRBJ1-2 and V is TRBV6-2 or TRBV6-3, with a weak D call TRBD1 (5 bases). The CDR3 runs to 13 residues. The germline gives CDR1 MNHEY, CDR2 SVGEGT. V was pared by 2 bases and J by 4 bases, with 8 bases between. In DNA form, the CDR3 reads TGTGCCAGCAGTTACGGGGCTGGCTATGGCTACACCTTC. As protein: CASSYGAGYGYTF.

This clonotype has only one observation. V and J are TRBV4-1 and TRBJ1-1; maybe TRBD1 (6 bases). The CDR3 is 16 residues long. The germline V gene has CDR1 MGHRA and CDR2 YSYEKL. V lost 3 bases, J lost 6 bases, and 20 bases lay in between. The DNA for the CDR3 is TGCGCCAGCAGCCAGGGTGAAACAGGGTTCTCGTCTGAAGCTTTCTTT. Translation gives CASSQGETGFSSEAFF.

The chain joins TRBV19 to TRBJ1-1; no firm D call. Trimming pared 1 base from V and 2 bases from J, leaving 8 bases between. The germline CDR1 and CDR2 sequences are LNHDA and SQIVND (reference sequence). The CDR3 contains 14 residues. The CDR3 nucleotides are TGTGCCAGTAGTATAGGCCAGCCCAACACTGAAGCTTTCTTT. This sequence encodes CASSIGQPNTEAFF.

There are a few counts of this clonotype. The chain couples TRBV5-6 to TRBJ2-3; 9 bases line up with TRBD2. The trim removed 4 bases at V and 4 bases at J, leaving 10 bases unmatched. From germline, CDR1 is SGHDT and CDR2 YYEEEE. The CDR3 is 16 amino acids. The CDR3 sequence: CASSPGVAGVSDTQYF. The CDR3 DNA sequence: TGTGCCAGCAGCCCTGGAGTAGCGGGAGTGTCAGATACGCAGTATTTT. Combining the CDR3 with reference TRBV5-6 and TRBJ2-3 gives the whole variable domain DAGVTQSPTHLIKTRGQQVTLRCSPKSGHDTVSWYQQALGQGPQFIFQYYEEEERQRGNFPDRFSGHQFPNYSSELNVNALLLGDSALYLCASSPGVAGVSDTQYFGPGTRLTVL.